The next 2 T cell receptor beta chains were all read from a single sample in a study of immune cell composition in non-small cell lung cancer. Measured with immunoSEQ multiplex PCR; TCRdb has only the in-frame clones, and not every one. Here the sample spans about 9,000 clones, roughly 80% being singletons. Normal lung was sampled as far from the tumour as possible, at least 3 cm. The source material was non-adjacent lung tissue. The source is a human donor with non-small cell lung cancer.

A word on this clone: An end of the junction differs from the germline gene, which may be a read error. The CDR3: CASSQGREAFF. DNA for the CDR3: TGTGCCAGCAGCCAGGGACGTGAAGCTTTCTTT. V is TRBV4-1 and J is TRBJ1-1, with D perhaps matching TRBD1 (5 bases). CDR1 and CDR2 from the germline V gene are MGHRA and YSYEKL. The CDR3 is 11 amino acids.

The CDR3 nucleotides are TGTGCCAGCAGTCGTGACCGCTCTGGGGCCAACGTCCTGACTTTC. Translated: CASSRDRSGANVLTF. The chain recombines TRBV28 with TRBJ2-6; D uncertain. The ends were cut back, 5 bases at V and 0 bases at J, with 8 bases in the middle. The CDR3 is 15 residues long. CDR1 is MDHEN, CDR2 SYDVKM, per germline. The full variable domain, rest sourced from reference TRBV28 and TRBJ2-6, is DVKVTQSSRYLVKRTGEKVFLECVQDMDHENMFWYRQDPGLGLRLIYFSYDVKMKEKGDIPEGYSVSREKKERFSLILESASTNQTSMYLCASSRDRSGANVLTFGAGSRLTVL.